The present entry profiles one T cell receptor (beta chain) with its context. Its target is unknown. Time point denoted: patch test 1, 2 weeks after DPC sensitization. Treatment given: therapeutic diphenylcyclopropenone sensitization with weekly scalp DPC. Alopecia patients deemed DPC-suitable, aged 18 to 70, excluding pregnancy. This entry belongs to a study of human T cells and chemical hapten exposure. The CDR3 has 14 amino acids. Germline assignment: CDR1 MDHEN and CDR2 SYDVKM. The V and J ends lost 6 bases and 4 bases respectively, with 13 bases between them. In the study's own analysis: Samples contained a median of approximately 100,000 TCRs, with a range of roughly 20,000 to 690,600. TCRdb re-analysed the RACE reads in MiXCR, keeping a single row per CDR3 protein. It is TCRdb's table, rather than the study itself, that gives the V and J calls and clone size. The repertoire holds around 120,000 distinct CDR3 sequences, approximately 9.9% seen once, with around 3.5% in the top ten.

Overall study findings and caveats: The presence of alopecia in the donors means their immune response may differ from healthy people's. With regard to DPC sensitization, TCRs above 1 in 1000 frequency did not change.

Source: whole blood, taken in connection with sensitization to the hapten diphenylcyclopropenone (DPC). The chain combines TRBV28 with TRBJ1-5; D gene unclear. This sequence was found in a woman aged 40 to 55 with alopecia areata. Some clones in this sample may be carry-over from other donors' samples. Here the CDR3 DNA reads TGTGCCAGCAGGACTATGGATGAAAATCAGCCCCAGCATTTT. It encodes CASRTMDENQPQHF.